The clone carrying this TCR beta chain appeared a few times. Its antigen is currently unknown. This CDR3 contains 15 residues. Per the germline V gene, CDR1 is SGHRS and CDR2 is YFSETQ. The V and J ends lost 2 bases and 2 bases respectively, with 13 bases between them. These data originate in a study of cytomegalovirus exposure and HLA in healthy donors. Whole-study findings and limits: Most TCRs appeared rarely, but some public TCRs recurred in many donors. As was reported, the classifier diagnosed cytomegalovirus status with high specificity and sensitivity.

The PCR used 60 Vbeta and 13 Jbeta primers. As processed by the authors: An analysis that came later counted 80 million or so unique TCR beta chains, 9 million to 12 million shared. Generated by immunoSEQ multiplex PCR, the TCRdb table keeps only in-frame clones and is missing some. V and J calls and clone size come straight from that table; D and trimming were deduced from the DNA. This sample has fewer than 180,000 clones, with more than 75% found just once. Donors were nominally healthy when sampled, though unrecorded immune exposures were likely. Material: PBMCs. The chain couples TRBV5-1 to TRBJ1-1, with D possibly TRBD1 on 5 matching bases. This TCR came from a human donor in good health. In DNA, the CDR3 is TGCGCCAGCAGCTTAACACAGGTTCTTAACACTGAAGCTTTCTTT. Amino acid sequence: CASSLTQVLNTEAFF.